The 24 T cell receptor beta chains presented below share a single source sample, sequenced in a study of lymphopenia after photon versus proton radiotherapy. Only in-frame clones appear in the TCRdb table, and some are missing; sequencing was by immunoSEQ multiplex PCR. The table has under 75,000 clones, 80% to 95% seen once; the top ten hold about 2%. This material consisted of peripheral blood, taken from a patient treated with photon-based radiotherapy. Receptors originate from a woman aged 40 to 55 with cholangiocarcinoma.

This chain connects TRBV7-2 to TRBJ1-1; D gene unclear. The CDR3 contains 13 residues. Germline V CDR1 and CDR2: SGHTA, FQGNSA. V lost 2 bases, J lost 1 base, and 5 bases lay in between. The CDR3 loop reads CASSLQENTEAFF. The CDR3 DNA reads as TGTGCCAGCAGCTTACAGGAGAACACTGAAGCTTTCTTT.

This chain links TRBV5-6 with TRBJ2-3, with 9 bases aligning to TRBD2. CDR3 length equals 16 residues. Germline V CDR1 and CDR2: SGHDT, YYEEEE. V shed 4 bases, J shed 3 bases, and the junction held 9 bases outside the gene matches. The CDR3 DNA follows: TGTGCCAGCAGCGCTCTCTTTGCGGGGGGGACAGATACGCAGTATTTT. It translates to CASSALFAGGTDTQYF.

The chain joins TRBV6-1 to TRBJ2-3; 11 nucleotides align to TRBD2. CDR3 length: 15 residues. CDR1 and CDR2 from the germline V gene are MNHNS and SASEGT. The junction had 4 bases not matched to a gene; V was cut back by 6 bases and J by 2 bases. CDR3 coding DNA: TGTGCCAGCAGCAGGACTAGCGGGTTCACAGATACGCAGTATTTT. This translates into CASSRTSGFTDTQYF.

This clone was seen more than once but under ten times. The rearrangement links TRBV2 to TRBJ2-7; D not resolved. The CDR3 sequence is 11 residues long. V lost 3 bases to trimming and J lost 5 bases, with 5 bases between them. Germline-derived CDR1 and CDR2 are SNHLY and FYNNEI. The CDR3 DNA sequence: TGTGCCAGCAGTGACGTGCACGAGCAGTACTTC. It encodes CASSDVHEQYF.

The genes are TRBV13 and TRBJ2-1; 8 nucleotides align to TRBD1. V trimming: 0 bases; J trimming: 4 bases; junction bases outside the gene matches: 5. The CDR3 is made up of 16 amino acids. CDR1 and CDR2 from the germline V gene are PRHDT and FYEKMQ (reference sequence). As DNA, the CDR3 is TGTGCCAGCAGCTTAGGAGGTACAGGGGGGTACAATGAGCAGTTCTTC. Translated: CASSLGGTGGYNEQFF.

This chain uses TRBV18 with TRBJ1-5, with D unresolved. V dropped 6 bases and J dropped 4 bases, with 10 bases sitting between them. The CDR3 covers 13 residues. Germline assignment: CDR1 KGHSH and CDR2 LQKENI. The CDR3 nucleotides read TGTGCCAGCTCCCCAGGACTAAATCAGCCCCAGCATTTT. This codes for CASSPGLNQPQHF. Variable domain in full (rest from reference TRBV18 and TRBJ1-5): NAGVMQNPRHLVRRRGQEARLRCSPMKGHSHVYWYRQLPEEGLKFMVYLQKENIIDESGMPKERFSAEFPKEGPSILRIQQVVRGDSAAYFCASSPGLNQPQHFGDGTRLSIL.

The rearrangement uses TRBV5-4 and TRBJ1-6, with D possibly matching TRBD1 (5 bases). V was cut by 2 bases and J by 0 bases, with 12 bases left in between. The CDR3 has 17 residues. The V gene's germline CDR1 is SGHNT and CDR2 YYREEE (reference sequence). CDR3 nucleotides: TGTGCCAGCAGCTTAGGGGCAGCAAGCTCCTATAATTCACCCCTCCACTTT. Amino acids: CASSLGAASSYNSPLHF.

The chain uses TRBV7-2 and TRBJ2-1, with D perhaps matching TRBD1 (6 bases). V was trimmed by 1 base and J by 8 bases, leaving 15 bases between them. There are 15 residues in the CDR3. The germline V gene has CDR1 SGHTA and CDR2 FQGNSA. CDR3 nucleotides: TGTGCCAGCAGCTTAGTAGGGCGACAGGCAGATGAGCAGTTCTTC. As protein: CASSLVGRQADEQFF. Together with reference TRBV7-2 and TRBJ2-1, the CDR3 gives the full variable domain: GAGVSQSPSNKVTEKGKDVELRCDPISGHTALYWYRQSLGQGLEFLIYFQGNSAPDKSGLPSDRFSAERTGGSVSTLTIQRTQQEDSAVYLCASSLVGRQADEQFFGPGTRLTVL.

V and J are TRBV5-1 and TRBJ1-1, with TRBD1 identical over 11 bases. This CDR3 contains 13 residues. Germline V lookup: CDR1 SGHRS, CDR2 YFSETQ. The V segment lost 7 bases and the J segment 7 bases; nucleotides outside the gene matches: 6. The CDR3 spells CASAWTGGSEAFF. Here the CDR3 DNA reads TGCGCCAGCGCCTGGACAGGGGGCAGTGAAGCTTTCTTT.

The V call is TRBV28, the J call TRBJ1-1, with D possibly TRBD1 on 5 matching bases. The CDR3 contains 14 residues. Trimming took off 7 bases at V and 4 bases at J, with 16 bases between the two ends. Germline V lookup: CDR1 MDHEN, CDR2 SYDVKM. DNA for the CDR3: TGTGCCAGCACCATCAGGGATCTAGGCACTGAAGCTTTCTTT. Translation: CASTIRDLGTEAFF.

J is TRBJ2-5 and V is TRBV4-1, with 9 positions matching TRBD2. V shed 2 bases and J 0 bases; nucleotides not matched to a gene: 13. CDR1 is MGHRA and CDR2 is YSYEKL in the germline V gene. The CDR3 is made up of 19 amino acids. This chain's CDR3 is CASSQIRGRTSAYQETQYF. CDR3 DNA sequence: TGCGCCAGCAGCCAAATACGAGGACGGACTAGCGCGTACCAAGAGACCCAGTACTTC.

The genes are TRBV27 and TRBJ2-1, with D possibly TRBD1 on 5 matching bases. The CDR3 is made up of 14 amino acids. Trimming shortened V by 5 bases and J by 5 bases, and 13 bases separated the two germline ends. The germline V gene has CDR1 MNHEY and CDR2 SMNVEV (reference sequence). CDR3: CASSGAGHNNEQFF. The CDR3 nucleotides read TGTGCCAGCAGTGGAGCCGGACACAACAATGAGCAGTTCTTC.

The chain recombines TRBV18 with TRBJ1-2; TRBD1 might be the D (6 bases). The CDR3 length is 17 residues. Germline assignment: CDR1 KGHSH and CDR2 LQKENI. Deletions cut 2 bases from V and 8 bases from J, with 24 bases between. DNA of the CDR3: TGTGCCAGCTCACCAATGCAATCAGGCGGGGGGGCGGACGGCTACACCTTC. Its protein is CASSPMQSGGGADGYTF.

The chain links TRBV29-1 to TRBJ1-6, with TRBD1 as a possible D gene (5 bases). This CDR3 region has 13 residues. Between the trimmed V and J ends, which lost 7 bases and 6 bases, there was a span of 13 bases. Per germline, CDR1 SQVTM and CDR2 ANQGSEA. The CDR3 DNA follows: TGCAGCGCCAAGCAAGGGGCTAATTCACCCCTCCACTTT. The encoded protein is CSAKQGANSPLHF.

The V call is TRBV19, the J call TRBJ1-1, with D possibly matching TRBD1 (5 bases). The CDR3 loop spans 12 amino acids. Trimming cost V 3 bases and J 3 bases, with 5 bases left between them. Germline CDR1 LNHDA, CDR2 SQIVND (reference sequence). The CDR3 reads CASSMGDTEAFF. In DNA, the CDR3 is TGTGCCAGTAGTATGGGGGACACTGAAGCTTTCTTT.

V gene TRBV6-1 combines with J gene TRBJ2-3; 7 bases line up with TRBD1. Germline values: CDR1 MNHNS, CDR2 SASEGT. Trimming took 4 bases from V and 1 from J; bases not matched to a gene: 8. This CDR3 spans 16 amino acids. The CDR3 DNA follows: TGTGCCAGCAGTGCCAGACAGGGAGTGGGCACAGATACGCAGTATTTT. It specifies CASSARQGVGTDTQYF.

V and J are TRBV7-3 and TRBJ2-2; 14 nucleotides align to TRBD2. CDR3 length: 16 residues. The junction had 4 bases not matched to a gene; V was cut back by 5 bases and J by 5 bases. Germline V gives CDR1 SGHTA, CDR2 FQGTGA. DNA of the CDR3: TGTGCCAGCAGCGGGGGACTAGCGGGAGTTACCGGGGAGCTGTTTTTT. Protein product: CASSGGLAGVTGELFF.

In this sample, this clone turned up once. The chain links TRBV5-1 to TRBJ2-7; perhaps TRBD2 as D (6 bases). Trimming pared 0 bases from V and 2 bases from J, leaving 9 bases between. The CDR3 runs 14 residues. Per germline, CDR1 SGHRS and CDR2 YFSETQ. DNA for the CDR3: TGCGCCAGCAGCTTGGGCGGGAATACCTACGAGCAGTACTTC. Translation: CASSLGGNTYEQYF.

The chain uses TRBV6-6 and TRBJ1-2; 8 positions match TRBD1. Germline V lookup: CDR1 MNHNY, CDR2 SVGAGI (reference sequence). CDR3 size: 13 residues. V lost 10 bases to trimming and J lost 7 bases; unmatched junction nucleotides: 11. The CDR3 region has the DNA TGTGCCACCCTGGACAGGGCCCTTCTTGGCTACACCTTC. Translating gives CATLDRALLGYTF.

The rearrangement joins TRBV28 to TRBJ1-1; 7 positions match TRBD1. Germline V gives CDR1 MDHEN, CDR2 SYDVKM. The CDR3 runs to 14 residues. Trimming removed 3 bases from V and 8 bases from J; junction bases left unmatched: 9. The CDR3 here is CASSFPDRISEAFF. CDR3 in DNA: TGTGCCAGCAGTTTCCCGGACAGGATATCAGAAGCTTTCTTT. The full variable domain, rest sourced from reference TRBV28 and TRBJ1-1, is DVKVTQSSRYLVKRTGEKVFLECVQDMDHENMFWYRQDPGLGLRLIYFSYDVKMKEKGDIPEGYSVSREKKERFSLILESASTNQTSMYLCASSFPDRISEAFFGQGTRLTVV.

J is TRBJ2-7 and V is TRBV5-3, with 9 nucleotides matching TRBD1. TRBV5-3 is an ORF, with its function uncertain. Germline trimming cut 2 bases from V and 4 bases from J; bases unmatched to any gene: 7. The CDR3 length is 15 residues. CDR3 amino acids: CARSLGGTGFYEQYF. CDR3 coding DNA: TGTGCCAGAAGCTTAGGGGGGACAGGGTTTTACGAGCAGTACTTC.

The V call is TRBV4-1, the J call TRBJ1-1, with TRBD1 matching over 11 bases. CDR3 length: 15 residues. Per germline, CDR1 MGHRA and CDR2 YSYEKL. The J segment lost 4 bases and the V segment lost 1 base, leaving 2 bases of the junction unmatched. CDR3 region: CASSQGDRGGTEAFF. CDR3 nucleotide sequence: TGCGCCAGCAGCCAAGGGGACAGGGGGGGCACTGAAGCTTTCTTT.

The V call is TRBV18, the J call TRBJ2-7, with D maybe TRBD1 (5 bases). This CDR3 comprises 14 residues. CDR1 is KGHSH, CDR2 LQKENI, per germline. V shed 5 bases and J shed 6 bases, with 17 bases lying between them. Here the CDR3 reads CASSTDKGATEQYF. Here the CDR3 DNA reads TGTGCCAGCTCAACGGACAAAGGAGCCACCGAGCAGTACTTC.

V gene TRBV27 combines with J gene TRBJ2-1, with TRBD1 matching 8 bases. The CDR3 extends over 16 amino acids. Unmatched junction bases numbered 8, after V lost 5 bases and J lost 2 bases. Germline CDR1 MNHEY, CDR2 SMNVEV (reference sequence). CDR3 amino acids: CASSTIRGPPYNEQFF. In DNA, the CDR3 is TGTGCCAGCAGTACTATCAGGGGGCCCCCCTACAATGAGCAGTTCTTC.